The rows below give T cell receptor beta chains drawn from one sample of a study of T cells after yellow fever vaccination. Each CDR3 protein gets one entry after TCRdb re-called the 5' RACE reads with MiXCR. The repertoire holds about 580,000 distinct CDR3 sequences, approximately 16% seen once, with 15% to 20% in the top ten. The sample in question was PBMCs, obtained around 5 days after the first yellow fever vaccination. These TCRs come from a man aged 18 to 29 who received the YFV17D yellow fever vaccine. Each CDR3 is given with its conserved first and last residue. D genes are given only for firm matches. Clone size, where shown, is once, few, many, or a class for clones that have expanded.

CDR3 protein | CDR3 DNA | J gene | clone size | V gene | D gene
CASSQDIGGNSPLHF | TGCGCCAGCAGCCAAGATATAGGGGGGAATTCACCCCTCCACTTT | TRBJ1-6 | - | TRBV4-3 | -
CASSPLSGSNQPQHF | TGTGCCAGCTCACCACTATCAGGGTCCAATCAGCCCCAGCATTTT | TRBJ1-5 | - | TRBV18 | -
CASSPQSSTGELFF | TGTGCCAGCAGCCCCCAAAGTTCCACCGGGGAGCTGTTTTTT | TRBJ2-2 | few | TRBV7-3 | -
CASSVGEGYNSPLHF | TGTGCCAGCAGCGTAGGGGAGGGGTATAATTCACCCCTCCACTTT | TRBJ1-6 | few | TRBV9 | -
CASSQRNGGAWEQFF | TGCGCCAGCAGCCAGAGAAACGGGGGGGCTTGGGAGCAGTTCTTC | TRBJ2-1 | few | TRBV4-1 | TRBD2
CASSAVAETQYF | TGTGCCAGCAGTGCCGTAGCGGAGACCCAGTACTTC | TRBJ2-5 | - | TRBV6-2/TRBV6-3 | -
CASSFTLGAASYGYTF | TGTGCCAGCAGCTTTACTCTGGGGGCCGCAAGTTATGGCTACACCTTC | TRBJ1-2 | many | TRBV7-2 | -
CASSQEMYRPLSGNTIYF | TGTGCCAGCAGCCAAGAGATGTACAGGCCTCTCTCTGGAAACACCATATATTTT | TRBJ1-3 | - | TRBV3-1 | -
CASSSTGVFIFGELFF | TGTGCCAGCAGCTCGACAGGGGTTTTTATATTCGGGGAGCTGTTTTTT | TRBJ2-2 | few | TRBV7-9 | TRBD1
CASSPPWRGGRDTQYF | TGTGCCAGCAGTCCTCCCTGGCGGGGGGGAAGAGATACGCAGTATTTT | TRBJ2-3 | - | TRBV27 | TRBD2
CSVRTGLTALDFGYGYTF | TGCAGCGTTAGGACAGGGCTGACGGCACTGGATTTTGGGTATGGCTACACCTTC | TRBJ1-2 | - | TRBV29-1 | TRBD1
CASLSGGGETQYF | TGTGCCAGCCTTAGCGGGGGGGGGGAGACCCAGTACTTC | TRBJ2-5 | - | TRBV2 | TRBD2
CASSLGERKPQHF | TGTGCCAGCAGTTTGGGGGAACGGAAGCCCCAGCATTTT | TRBJ1-5 | few | TRBV7-2 | -
CASSLILTGAAFF | TGCGCCAGCAGCTTAATATTGACAGGAGCAGCTTTCTTT | TRBJ1-1 | few | TRBV5-1 | -
CASSFQTGNYNEQFF | TGTGCCAGCAGCTTCCAGACAGGGAACTACAATGAGCAGTTCTTC | TRBJ2-1 | - | TRBV5-4 | TRBD1
CASSATGQETQYF | TGTGCCAGCAGCGCGACAGGGCAAGAGACCCAGTACTTC | TRBJ2-5 | few | TRBV5-5 | TRBD1
CASSRAGTGDDQPQHF | TGTGCCAGCAGTCGAGCCGGGACAGGGGACGATCAGCCCCAGCATTTT | TRBJ1-5 | - | TRBV28 | TRBD1
CASRGKEWNNEQFF | TGTGCCAGCAGGGGGAAGGAATGGAACAATGAGCAGTTCTTC | TRBJ2-1 | - | TRBV27 | -
CASSPQGSLTDTQYF | TGTGCCAGCTCACCTCAGGGATCTCTCACAGATACGCAGTATTTT | TRBJ2-3 | - | TRBV18 | -
CAISAQRGDYNEQFF | TGTGCCATCAGTGCGCAGCGGGGGGACTACAATGAGCAGTTCTTC | TRBJ2-1 | many | TRBV10-3 | TRBD2
CASSSGPLDEQYF | TGTGCCAGCAGCTCCGGCCCCCTCGACGAGCAGTACTTC | TRBJ2-7 | few | TRBV7-2 | -
CASSTPGQGGETQYF | TGTGCCAGCAGTACTCCGGGACAGGGAGGAGAGACCCAGTACTTC | TRBJ2-5 | few | TRBV12-3/TRBV12-4 | TRBD1
CASSLTGGMVNEQFF | TGTGCCAGCAGTTTAACAGGGGGTATGGTCAATGAGCAGTTCTTC | TRBJ2-1 | few | TRBV28 | TRBD1
CSVERRQGAGYTF | TGCAGCGTTGAACGAAGACAGGGGGCGGGCTACACCTTC | TRBJ1-2 | few | TRBV29-1 | TRBD1
CASLGQGGEKLFF | TGTGCCAGCCTTGGGCAGGGTGGAGAAAAACTGTTTTTT | TRBJ1-4 | - | TRBV6-6 | -
CASSFSAVGPQHF | TGTGCCAGCAGCTTTTCCGCGGTGGGACCCCAGCATTTT | TRBJ1-5 | few | TRBV7-9 | -
CASRLRGGQNTGELFF | TGTGCCAGCAGGCTCCGGGGGGGCCAAAACACCGGGGAGCTGTTTTTT | TRBJ2-2 | few | TRBV7-2 | TRBD2
CASSEPGAFTDTQYF | TGTGCCAGCAGTGAACCGGGGGCCTTCACAGATACGCAGTATTTT | TRBJ2-3 | - | TRBV2 | -
CASSLGLAGGGETQYF | TGTGCCAGCAGCTTGGGACTAGCGGGGGGTGGAGAGACCCAGTACTTC | TRBJ2-5 | few | TRBV7-2 | TRBD2
CASSLSPVSTDTQYF | TGTGCCAGCAGTTTAAGTCCCGTGAGCACAGATACGCAGTATTTT | TRBJ2-3 | many | TRBV12-3/TRBV12-4 | -
CASSFQLSYEQYF | TGTGCCAGCAGTTTTCAACTATCCTACGAGCAGTACTTC | TRBJ2-7 | few | TRBV12-3/TRBV12-4 | -
CASSLGMGGETQYF | TGTGCCAGCAGCTTAGGTATGGGCGGAGAGACCCAGTACTTC | TRBJ2-5 | few | TRBV11-2 | -
CSVPTSKNIQYF | TGCAGTGTTCCGACTAGCAAAAACATTCAGTACTTC | TRBJ2-4 | - | TRBV20-1 | -
CASSSPSSGGAQETQYF | TGTGCCAGCAGTTCTCCCTCTAGCGGGGGGGCCCAAGAGACCCAGTACTTC | TRBJ2-5 | - | TRBV6-5 | TRBD2
CASRTSGGVGEQYF | TGTGCCAGCCGGACTAGCGGGGGGGTAGGCGAGCAGTACTTC | TRBJ2-7 | few | TRBV7-2 | TRBD2
CAINSGYEQYF | TGTGCCATCAATTCAGGGTACGAGCAGTACTTC | TRBJ2-7 | - | TRBV10-3 | -
CATSRVASGGGGTDTQYF | TGTGCCACCAGCAGAGTGGCTAGCGGGGGAGGTGGAACAGATACGCAGTATTTT | TRBJ2-3 | - | TRBV15 | TRBD2
CASTWTGWTDTQYF | TGTGCCAGCACCTGGACAGGGTGGACAGATACGCAGTATTTT | TRBJ2-3 | - | TRBV12-3/TRBV12-4 | TRBD1
CASSLAMGLAEETQYF | TGTGCCAGCAGCTTAGCTATGGGACTAGCGGAAGAGACCCAGTACTTC | TRBJ2-5 | many | TRBV7-2 | TRBD2
CSADLGYNEQFF | TGCAGTGCAGACTTGGGGTACAATGAGCAGTTCTTC | TRBJ2-1 | - | TRBV20-1 | -
CASSLDRSQGGYTF | TGTGCCAGCAGCCTTGACAGATCCCAGGGGGGCTACACCTTC | TRBJ1-2 | few | TRBV7-2 | -
CASSEGHVASGELFF | TGCGCCAGCAGCGAGGGACATGTTGCGTCCGGGGAGCTGTTTTTT | TRBJ2-2 | - | TRBV5-1 | -
CAINPGQGTEAFF | TGTGCCATCAATCCGGGACAGGGGACTGAAGCTTTCTTT | TRBJ1-1 | - | TRBV10-3 | TRBD1
CSGLGQIQETQYF | TGCAGCGGACTGGGACAGATACAAGAGACCCAGTACTTC | TRBJ2-5 | few | TRBV29-1 | TRBD1
CASSPFMRLDGYTF | TGCGCCAGCAGCCCGTTTATGAGACTCGATGGCTACACCTTC | TRBJ1-2 | many | TRBV5-1 | -
CASSLLWDRGTDTQYF | TGTGCCAGCAGCTTATTGTGGGACAGGGGCACAGATACGCAGTATTTT | TRBJ2-3 | - | TRBV7-3 | TRBD1
CASCPGLSSYNEQFF | TGTGCCAGCTGCCCGGGACTTAGCTCCTACAATGAGCAGTTCTTC | TRBJ2-1 | few | TRBV9 | -
CASGGTGSTDTQYF | TGTGCCAGCGGAGGGACAGGGAGCACAGATACGCAGTATTTT | TRBJ2-3 | - | TRBV6-2/TRBV6-3 | TRBD1
CASSEVYRASQETQYF | TGTGCCAGCAGTGAAGTGTACAGGGCCTCTCAAGAGACCCAGTACTTC | TRBJ2-5 | - | TRBV6-1 | -
CASSLSRDMGYTF | TGTGCCAGCAGCCTAAGCAGGGACATGGGATACACCTTC | TRBJ1-2 | - | TRBV7-9 | -
CASSPQGQGFYEQYF | TGTGCCAGCAGCCCCCAGGGACAGGGGTTCTACGAGCAGTACTTC | TRBJ2-7 | - | TRBV9 | TRBD1